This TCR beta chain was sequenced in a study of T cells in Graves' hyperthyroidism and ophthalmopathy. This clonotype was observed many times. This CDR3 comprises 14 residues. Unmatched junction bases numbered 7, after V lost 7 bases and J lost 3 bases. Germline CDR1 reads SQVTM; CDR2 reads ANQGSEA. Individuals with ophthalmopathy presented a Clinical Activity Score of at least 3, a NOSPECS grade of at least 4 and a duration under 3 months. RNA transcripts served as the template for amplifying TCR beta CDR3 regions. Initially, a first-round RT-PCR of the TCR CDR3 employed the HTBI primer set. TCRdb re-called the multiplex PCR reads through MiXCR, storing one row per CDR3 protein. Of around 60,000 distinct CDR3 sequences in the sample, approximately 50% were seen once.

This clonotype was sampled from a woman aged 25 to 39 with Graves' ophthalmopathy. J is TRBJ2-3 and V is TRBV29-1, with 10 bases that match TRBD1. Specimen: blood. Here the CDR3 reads CSGGQGTVTDTQYF. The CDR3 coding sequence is TGCAGCGGGGGACAGGGGACGGTAACAGATACGCAGTATTTT.